These 23 T cell receptor beta chains were sequenced from one sample in a study of beta chain features in type 1 diabetes. Expressed TCRB transcripts were sequenced, since all the RNA that had been isolated was reverse transcribed. Generated by immunoSEQ multiplex PCR, the TCRdb table keeps only in-frame clones and is missing some. The sample includes 300,000 to 450,000 clones, approximately 12% of them seen just once. The sample taken for sequencing was naive CD4+ T cells from blood. These receptors were taken from a man aged 18-30 years in good health.

This clone has more than one count but fewer than ten. The CDR3 DNA is TGTGCCAGCAGTCCCGAATCAACAGGGTCTAGCACAGATACGCAGTATTTT. Translation: CASSPESTGSSTDTQYF. The V and J genes are TRBV28 and TRBJ2-3; D is perhaps TRBD1 (6 bases). Looked up from germline, CDR1 is MDHEN and CDR2 is SYDVKM. CDR3 size: 17 residues. V lost 5 bases and J lost 0, with 18 bases in between.

V is TRBV12-5 and J is TRBJ1-3; D gene uncertain. In germline, CDR1 is LGHNT, CDR2 FRNRAP. CDR3 length: 16 residues. With 7 bases removed from V and 0 bases from J, the gap between germline ends came to 16 bases. CDR3 protein: CASAQAGKTSGNTIYF. CDR3 nucleotides: TGTGCTAGTGCCCAGGCAGGCAAAACCTCTGGAAACACCATATATTTT. The full variable domain, its missing parts supplied by reference TRBV12-5 and TRBJ1-3, is DARVTQTPRHKVTEMGQEVTMRCQPILGHNTVFWYRQTMMQGLELLAYFRNRAPLDDSGMPKDRFSAEMPDATLATLKIQPSEPRDSAVYFCASAQAGKTSGNTIYFGEGSWLTVV.

This chain uses TRBV4-2 with TRBJ2-5, with a possible D match to TRBD1 (5 bases). The CDR3 is 17 amino acids. The germline V gene has CDR1 LGHNA and CDR2 YNFKEQ. V was clipped by 1 base and J by 4 bases, with 19 bases between them. The CDR3 nucleotides read TGTGCCAGCAGCCAAGGGGCGTCGACCGGACAATCAGAGACCCAGTACTTC. As protein: CASSQGASTGQSETQYF.

In its sample, this clone was seen a few times. The genes are TRBV7-2 and TRBJ2-1; 7 bases agree with TRBD2. This CDR3 contains 14 residues. V lost 3 bases, J lost 2 bases, and 1 base stayed unmatched. From germline, CDR1 is SGHTA and CDR2 FQGNSA. The DNA of the CDR3 is TGTGCCAGCAGCTTCGGGACTACCTACAATGAGCAGTTCTTC. Protein: CASSFGTTYNEQFF.

Only a few counts were recorded for this clone. This rearrangement joins TRBV9 to TRBJ2-1, with a weak D call TRBD1 (6 bases). V was trimmed by 0 bases and J by 12 bases, leaving 19 bases between them. The CDR3 spans 15 residues. Per the germline V gene, CDR1 is SGDLS and CDR2 is YYNGEE. DNA of the CDR3: TGTGCCAGCAGCGTAGACTATTCCCAGGGGCTGATGCAGTTCTTC. Amino acids: CASSVDYSQGLMQFF.

This clone was picked up a small number of times. The J gene is TRBJ2-7, the V gene TRBV7-7, with D possibly being TRBD1 (6 bases). The germline CDR1 and CDR2 sequences are SSHAT and FNYEAQ (reference sequence). The CDR3 sequence is 15 residues long. Trimming pared 3 bases from V and 8 bases from J, leaving 20 bases between. The CDR3 region is CASSFSRDNLEKQYF. In nucleotides, the CDR3 is TGTGCCAGCAGCTTTAGTCGGGACAATTTGGAAAAGCAGTACTTC.

This sequence joins TRBV5-1 and TRBJ2-3; 9 nucleotides align to TRBD2. The CDR3 sequence is 16 residues long. With V trimmed by 4 bases and J by 4 bases, 10 bases remained unmatched. Germline V CDR1 and CDR2: SGHRS, YFSETQ. CDR3 DNA: TGCGCCAGCAGCCCTACTTGGGCGGGAGGGCCAGATACGCAGTATTTT. The encoded protein is CASSPTWAGGPDTQYF.

The J gene is TRBJ2-3, the V gene TRBV28; 8 positions match TRBD1. The germline gives CDR1 MDHEN, CDR2 SYDVKM. The ends lost 4 bases at V and 5 bases at J; junction bases unmatched: 8. The CDR3 length is 15 residues. In nucleotides, the CDR3 is TGTGCCAGCAGTTCCGCCGGGACAGGTAGAGATACGCAGTATTTT. It specifies CASSSAGTGRDTQYF.

This clone was picked up a small number of times. The chain joins TRBV6-5 to TRBJ2-7, with 10 positions matching TRBD1. From germline, CDR1 is MNHEY and CDR2 SVGAGI. There are 15 residues in the CDR3. Trimming cost V 6 bases and J 0 bases; bases outside gene matches: 5. The CDR3 region is CASSAGTGASYEQYF. The CDR3 DNA sequence: TGTGCCAGCAGCGCCGGGACAGGGGCCTCCTACGAGCAGTACTTC.

About this clone itself: This specimen includes other DNA sequences encoding the same CDR3. The chain carries TRBV18 and TRBJ1-1; 7 bases are shared with TRBD1. V shed 3 bases and J 4 bases; nucleotides not matched to a gene: 2. Germline values: CDR1 KGHSH, CDR2 LQKENI. The CDR3 spans 13 residues. CDR3 amino acids: CASSPQGGTEAFF. In nucleotides, the CDR3 is TGTGCCAGCTCACCTCAGGGGGGCACTGAAGCTTTCTTT.

The chain joins TRBV9 to TRBJ1-2; D remains ambiguous. V was clipped by 0 bases and J by 0 bases, with 12 bases between them. CDR1 and CDR2 (germline): SGDLS, YYNGEE. The CDR3 has 16 residues. This CDR3 is CASSVGGASANYGYTF. Here the CDR3 DNA reads TGTGCCAGCAGCGTAGGTGGAGCGAGCGCTAACTATGGCTACACCTTC.

This clone was found a few times. The gene calls are TRBV6-5 and TRBJ2-1, with 12 bases identical to TRBD2. Per the germline V gene, CDR1 is MNHEY and CDR2 is SVGAGI. The V gene end was trimmed by 4 bases and the J gene end by 8 bases; junction bases not matched to a gene: 6. The CDR3 is 15 residues long. CDR3 in amino acids: CASSSGTSGLDEQFF. The CDR3 region has the DNA TGTGCCAGCAGTTCCGGGACTAGCGGGCTGGATGAGCAGTTCTTC.

The chain has TRBV9 and TRBJ2-5; D possibly corresponds to TRBD2 (5 bases). The V end was cut by 0 bases, the J end by 4 bases, with 13 bases between. The CDR3 extends over 15 amino acids. Germline V gene data show CDR1 as SGDLS and CDR2 as YYNGEE. The CDR3 is CASSVVEGAGETQYF. Here the CDR3 DNA reads TGTGCCAGCAGCGTAGTTGAGGGCGCGGGAGAGACCCAGTACTTC.

This clone was seen a few times. The V call is TRBV4-3, the J call TRBJ2-3; tentatively, D is TRBD1 (6 bases). The V and J ends lost 1 base and 2 bases respectively, with 16 bases between them. CDR1 is LGHNA, CDR2 YSLEER, per germline. This CDR3 is 17 amino acids long. The CDR3 protein is CASSQVGHLTSTDTQYF. The CDR3 DNA is TGCGCCAGCAGCCAAGTGGGACACCTTACTTCCACAGATACGCAGTATTTT.

This clone was seen a handful of times. This chain uses TRBV7-2 with TRBJ2-5; D remains ambiguous. Germline CDR1 reads SGHTA; CDR2 reads FQGNSA. Trimming shortened V by 5 bases and J by 2 bases, and 9 bases separated the two germline ends. The CDR3 contains 13 residues. The CDR3 DNA sequence: TGTGCCAGCAGCAACTCCAAGCAAGAGACCCAGTACTTC. This codes for CASSNSKQETQYF.

This CDR3 reads CSVEGTNYEQYF. CDR3 DNA sequence: TGCAGCGTTGAGGGGACAAACTACGAGCAGTACTTC. The chain couples TRBV29-1 to TRBJ2-7; maybe TRBD1 (6 bases). There are 12 residues in the CDR3. Germline V gives CDR1 SQVTM, CDR2 ANQGSEA. Trimming removed 3 bases from V and 3 bases from J, with 9 bases in between.

The V call is TRBV7-9, the J call TRBJ2-1; D is possibly TRBD2 (6 bases). The CDR3 loop spans 13 amino acids. Germline CDR1 is SEHNR and CDR2 is FQNEAQ (reference sequence). Trimming removed 8 bases at V and 10 bases at J, with 18 bases between. The CDR3 sequence is CASRRGSVNEQFF. The DNA for the CDR3 is TGTGCCAGCCGCCGGGGGTCGGTTAACGAGCAGTTCTTC. Full variable domain (remainder filled in from reference TRBV7-9 and TRBJ2-1): DTGVSQNPRHKITKRGQNVTFRCDPISEHNRLYWYRQTLGQGPEFLTYFQNEAQLEKSRLLSDRFSAERPKGSFSTLEIQRTEQGDSAMYLCASRRGSVNEQFFGPGTRLTVL.

The rearrangement joins TRBV29-1 to TRBJ1-1, with TRBD1 as a possible D gene (5 bases). V lost 7 bases to trimming and J lost 3 bases, with 12 bases between them. The CDR3 has 12 amino acids. In germline, CDR1 is SQVTM, CDR2 ANQGSEA. This CDR3 is CSGTDRDTEAFF. CDR3 DNA: TGCAGCGGGACCGACAGAGACACTGAAGCTTTCTTT. The variable domain in full, with the rest retrieved from reference TRBV29-1 and TRBJ1-1, is SAVISQKPSRDICQRGTSLTIQCQVDSQVTMMFWYRQQPGQSLTLIATANQGSEATYESGFVIDKFPISRPNLTFSTLTVSNMSPEDSSIYLCSGTDRDTEAFFGQGTRLTVV.

There are a few counts of this clone. J is TRBJ2-7 and V is TRBV2; D possibly corresponds to TRBD1 (6 bases). Germline CDR1 reads SNHLY; CDR2 reads FYNNEI. V was trimmed by 2 bases and J by 6 bases, leaving 11 bases between them. This CDR3 region has 13 residues. CDR3: CASSEQGTCEQYF. CDR3 DNA: TGTGCCAGCAGTGAACAGGGGACGTGCGAGCAGTACTTC. The complete variable domain, with remaining parts taken from reference TRBV2 and TRBJ2-7, reads EPEVTQTPSHQVTQMGQEVILRCVPISNHLYFYWYRQILGQKVEFLVSFYNNEISEKSEIFDDQFSVERPDGSNFTLKIRSTKLEDSAMYFCASSEQGTCEQYFGPGTRLTVT.

The chain is built from TRBV2 and TRBJ2-3; perhaps TRBD1 as D (6 bases). Germline CDR1 SNHLY, CDR2 FYNNEI. The CDR3 is made up of 17 amino acids. The germline V and J ends were trimmed by 1 base and 2 bases, with 16 bases remaining between them. The CDR3 region is CASSEVWGHTYTDTQYF. The CDR3 bases are TGTGCCAGCAGTGAAGTCTGGGGGCACACTTACACAGATACGCAGTATTTT.

This clone occurred a few times. In nucleotides, the CDR3 is TGTGCCATAGGGGGGGGGCAGGGGCGCCCCGGGGAGCTGTTTTTT. Protein sequence: CAIGGGQGRPGELFF. The J gene is TRBJ2-2, the V gene TRBV27; D is possibly TRBD2 (7 bases). CDR3 length: 15 amino acids. Between the trimmed V and J ends, which lost 10 bases and 6 bases, there was a span of 21 bases. From germline, CDR1 is MNHEY and CDR2 SMNVEV (reference sequence).

This rearrangement joins TRBV7-9 to TRBJ2-5; D not certain. Germline V CDR1 and CDR2: SEHNR, FQNEAQ (reference sequence). The CDR3 covers 14 residues. The V end lost 4 bases, the J end lost 4 bases, and 13 bases lay between the germline ends. The CDR3 reads CASSSYRVGETQYF. In DNA, the CDR3 is TGTGCCAGCAGCTCCTACAGAGTAGGAGAGACCCAGTACTTC.

This sequence joins TRBV7-9 and TRBJ1-2; 7 nucleotides match TRBD1. The V gene end was trimmed by 7 bases and the J gene end by 4 bases; junction bases not matched to a gene: 9. CDR1 and CDR2 (germline): SEHNR, FQNEAQ (reference sequence). The CDR3 is made up of 14 amino acids. CDR3 DNA sequence: TGTGCCAGCACCATCCCGGGACAGTCCTATGGCTACACCTTC. Its protein is CASTIPGQSYGYTF.